This T cell receptor (beta chain) comes out of a study of control samples from healthy donors and cancer patients. Germline-derived CDR1 and CDR2 are SGHAT and FQNNGV. Germline trimming cut 5 bases from V and 4 bases from J; bases unmatched to any gene: 4. The CDR3 contains 13 residues. TCRdb keeps only in-frame clones here, not all; method: immunoSEQ multiplex PCR. The data show roughly 170,000 clones, around 92% seen once. The V gene is TRBV11-2, the J gene TRBJ1-1; 7 nucleotides align to TRBD1. The clonotype comes from a woman in her thirties or forties in good health. Material: blood. CDR3 amino acids: CASSTRDSTEAFF. The CDR3 DNA follows: TGTGCCAGCAGCACCCGGGACAGCACTGAAGCTTTCTTT.